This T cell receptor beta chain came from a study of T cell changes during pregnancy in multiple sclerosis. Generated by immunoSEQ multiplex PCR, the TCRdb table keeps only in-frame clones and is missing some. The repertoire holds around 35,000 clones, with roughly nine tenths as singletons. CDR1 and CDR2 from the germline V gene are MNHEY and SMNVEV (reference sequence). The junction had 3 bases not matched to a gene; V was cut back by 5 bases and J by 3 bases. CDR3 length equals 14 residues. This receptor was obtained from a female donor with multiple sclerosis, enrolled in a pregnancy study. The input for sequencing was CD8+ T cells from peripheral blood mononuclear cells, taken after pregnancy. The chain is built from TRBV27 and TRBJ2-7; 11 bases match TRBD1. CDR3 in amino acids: CASSGQGAIYEQYF. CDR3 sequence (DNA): TGTGCCAGCAGTGGACAGGGGGCTATCTACGAGCAGTACTTC.